This TCR beta chain was recorded in a study of T cells in Graves' hyperthyroidism and ophthalmopathy. Overall study findings and caveats: By a 13 V-J model, ophthalmopathy was set apart from stable hyperthyroidism. Also found in blood were most expanded thyroid clonotypes above 0.001.

Patients were excluded for uncontrolled infection, other autoimmune disease, pregnancy or lactation. The germline CDR1 and CDR2 sequences are SQVTM and ANQGSEA. Trimming removed 6 bases from V and 2 bases from J, with 17 bases in between. This CDR3 comprises 15 residues. Using RNA transcripts as the source, TCR beta CDR3 regions were amplified. Carried out on the TCR CDR3, a first-round RT-PCR used the HTBI primer set. MiXCR, run by TCRdb on the multiplex PCR reads, gives a single entry per CDR3 protein. The sample records roughly 500,000 distinct CDR3 sequences, under 60% being singletons. Details on this clonotype: Antigen specificity is unknown.

This rearrangement joins TRBV29-1 to TRBJ1-3; D not certain. The TCR comes from an adult woman with Graves' disease, either hyperthyroidism or ophthalmopathy (not recorded which). The sample consisted of peripheral blood or thyroid tissue (not recorded which). The CDR3 DNA reads as TGCAGCGTCGTGACTTACACCCTCACTGGAAACACCATATATTTT. This gives the protein CSVVTYTLTGNTIYF.